Each of the 32 T cell receptor beta chains below was sequenced from the same sample in a study of Ad26.COV2.S vaccination and SARS-CoV-2 variants. The assay was immunoSEQ multiplex PCR, and TCRdb's table has in-frame clones only and misses some. The sample holds 380,000 or so clones, approximately 90% seen once. Documented treatment: some 19 received Ad26.COV2.S at low or high dose, single or two shots; several received placebo; per-sample allocation not given. After the first vaccine or placebo injection, samples were drawn on day 63. The input for sequencing was peripheral blood, taken in a trial of Ad26.COV2.S vaccine versus placebo. The source of these receptors is a person aged 18-65 years who received the Ad26.COV2.S COVID-19 vaccine or a placebo.

V gene TRBV5-1 combines with J gene TRBJ1-1; 7 bases line up with TRBD1. Germline-derived CDR1 and CDR2 are SGHRS and YFSETQ. After removal of 5 bases from V and 7 bases from J, the junction contained 11 bases not matched to a gene. The CDR3 has 14 amino acids. CDR3 coding DNA: TGCGCCAGCAGTCCTCAGACAGGGACTATTGAAGCTTTCTTT. As protein: CASSPQTGTIEAFF. The full variable domain, with the rest looked up from reference TRBV5-1 and TRBJ1-1, is KAGVTQTPRYLIKTRGQQVTLSCSPISGHRSVSWYQQTPGQGLQFLFEYFSETQRNKGNFPGRFSGRQFSNSRSEMNVSTLELGDSALYLCASSPQTGTIEAFFGQGTRLTVV.

The chain joins TRBV5-4 to TRBJ2-5; TRBD2 aligns across 9 bases. J lost 2 bases, V lost 2 bases, and 4 bases had no gene match. In germline, CDR1 is SGHNT, CDR2 YYREEE (reference sequence). This CDR3 has 15 amino acids. In DNA, the CDR3 is TGTGCCAGCAGCTTTTCCAGCGGGGGGCAAGAGACCCAGTACTTC. Translation: CASSFSSGGQETQYF.

This chain connects TRBV6-5 to TRBJ1-2; 7 nucleotides align to TRBD1. Germline V gene lookup returns CDR1 MNHEY and CDR2 SVGAGI. The CDR3 covers 14 residues. The V segment lost 6 bases and the J segment 13 bases; nucleotides outside the gene matches: 17. The CDR3: CASSGDRVVSMLTF. DNA of the CDR3: TGTGCCAGCAGCGGAGACAGGGTTGTGTCTATGCTCACCTTC.

The chain carries TRBV27 and TRBJ2-7; TRBD1 matches 11 bases. The CDR3 has 14 residues. Germline V lookup: CDR1 MNHEY, CDR2 SMNVEV (reference sequence). J gave up 4 bases and V 8 bases, and 7 bases lay outside the gene matches. CDR3 in DNA: TGTGCCAGCCGTGGGACAGGGGGTAGGTACGAGCAGTACTTC. The encoded protein is CASRGTGGRYEQYF.

The CDR3: CASSYGRTSVSGELFF. DNA of the CDR3: TGTGCCAGCAGTTACGGGCGTACTAGCGTCTCCGGGGAGCTGTTTTTT. The J gene is TRBJ2-2, the V gene TRBV6-2 or TRBV6-3; 7 bases map to TRBD2. The trim removed 2 bases at V and 6 bases at J, leaving 9 bases unmatched. The CDR3 has 16 amino acids. Germline V gene data show CDR1 as MNHEY and CDR2 as SVGEGT.

The chain couples TRBV6-6 to TRBJ1-1, with D maybe TRBD1 (6 bases). V was clipped by 4 bases and J by 1 base, with 13 bases between them. This CDR3 contains 15 residues. Germline CDR1 reads MNHNY; CDR2 reads SVGAGI (reference sequence). CDR3 sequence: CASSLYRAPNTEAFF. In nucleotides, the CDR3 is TGTGCCAGCAGTTTATACAGGGCCCCGAACACTGAAGCTTTCTTT.

The chain uses TRBV7-2 and TRBJ2-3; 10 bases are a match to TRBD2. The CDR3 consists of 15 residues. The J segment lost 3 bases and the V segment lost 4 bases, leaving 4 bases of the junction unmatched. The germline CDR1 and CDR2 sequences are SGHTA and FQGNSA. The CDR3 coding sequence is TGTGCCAGCAGCTCGCAACTAGCGGGAACAGATACGCAGTATTTT. It yields the protein CASSSQLAGTDTQYF.

The CDR3 DNA follows: TGTGCCAGCAGCTGGACTAGCGGGGGGGCCGGGGAGCTGTTTTTT. Protein product: CASSWTSGGAGELFF. V is TRBV7-8 and J is TRBJ2-2; 15 nucleotides match TRBD2. V shed 4 bases and J 6 bases; nucleotides not matched to a gene: 0. Per the germline V gene, CDR1 is SGHVS and CDR2 is FQNEAQ. The CDR3 sequence is 15 residues long.

CDR3 DNA sequence: TGTGCCACCAGTGACTCCGTGCGCATGGGAGAGCAGTTCTTC. It yields the protein CATSDSVRMGEQFF. The rearrangement links TRBV24-1 to TRBJ2-1; the D is unclear. The CDR3 length is 14 residues. The V gene's germline CDR1 is KGHDR and CDR2 SFDVKD. Trimming removed 4 bases at V and 10 bases at J, with 16 bases between.

This sequence joins TRBV11-2 and TRBJ2-1, with 13 bases fitting TRBD2. This CDR3 has 16 amino acids. Trimming removed 5 bases from V and 9 bases from J; junction bases left unmatched: 10. Germline V gene data show CDR1 as SGHAT and CDR2 as FQNNGV. CDR3 in DNA: TGTGCCAGCAGCGTTCAAGGACTAGCGGGGGCGGGTGAGCAGTTCTTC. Protein: CASSVQGLAGAGEQFF.

The chain couples TRBV7-2 to TRBJ2-5; TRBD1 matches at 10 bases. Trimming at V came to 3 bases and at J to 5 bases, leaving 6 bases not matched to a gene. The germline CDR1 and CDR2 sequences are SGHTA and FQGNSA. The CDR3 consists of 15 residues. CDR3 sequence (DNA): TGTGCCAGCAGCTTGGGACAGGGGACGGAGGAGACCCAGTACTTC. Protein product: CASSLGQGTEETQYF.

The chain carries TRBV5-1 and TRBJ1-1; D may be TRBD1 (5 bases). V lost 4 bases, J lost 9 bases, and 16 bases lay in between. Germline CDR1 SGHRS, CDR2 YFSETQ. This CDR3 spans 13 amino acids. The CDR3: CASSSGTEDKAFF. As DNA, the CDR3 is TGCGCCAGCAGCAGCGGGACGGAAGATAAAGCTTTCTTT. The variable domain in full, with the rest retrieved from reference TRBV5-1 and TRBJ1-1, is KAGVTQTPRYLIKTRGQQVTLSCSPISGHRSVSWYQQTPGQGLQFLFEYFSETQRNKGNFPGRFSGRQFSNSRSEMNVSTLELGDSALYLCASSSGTEDKAFFGQGTRLTVV.

V is TRBV18 and J is TRBJ1-1, with 8 bases fitting TRBD1. With 3 bases clipped from V and 3 bases from J, the junction kept 6 bases outside the gene matches. The CDR3 runs 15 residues. Germline V lookup: CDR1 KGHSH, CDR2 LQKENI. CDR3 sequence (DNA): TGTGCCAGCTCACCTCAGGGGGCCTGGGACACTGAAGCTTTCTTT. Its translation is CASSPQGAWDTEAFF.

The chain couples TRBV5-8 to TRBJ2-2, with D unclear. V was clipped by 2 bases and J by 6 bases, with 8 bases between them. Germline CDR1 SGHTS, CDR2 YDEGEE. This CDR3 contains 13 residues. The CDR3 is CASSLEAPGELFF. CDR3 nucleotide sequence: TGTGCCAGCAGCTTAGAGGCCCCCGGGGAGCTGTTTTTT.

J is TRBJ1-1 and V is TRBV9, with a tentative D call TRBD1 (6 bases). CDR3 size: 15 residues. V gave up 1 base and J gave up 0 bases, with 10 bases separating them. Germline V gene sequence: CDR1 SGDLS, CDR2 YYNGEE. The DNA of the CDR3 is TGTGCCAGCAGCGTAAGGGGGATGGTGAACACTGAAGCTTTCTTT. It yields the protein CASSVRGMVNTEAFF.

V gene TRBV5-8 combines with J gene TRBJ1-5; no firm D call. Trimming stripped 0 bases from V and 0 bases from J, with 7 bases between. The germline V gene encodes CDR1 SGHTS and CDR2 YDEGEE. The CDR3 covers 15 residues. The CDR3 loop is CASSLALTSNQPQHF. The CDR3 DNA is TGTGCCAGCAGCTTGGCTCTCACTAGCAATCAGCCCCAGCATTTT. Supplemented by reference TRBV5-8 and TRBJ1-5, the full variable domain reads EAGVTQSPTHLIKTRGQQATLRCSPISGHTSVYWYQQALGLGLQFLLWYDEGEERNRGNFPPRFSGRQFPNYSSELNVNALELEDSALYLCASSLALTSNQPQHFGDGTRLSIL.

The V and J genes are TRBV28 and TRBJ2-3; 7 bases align to TRBD1. Trimming took 6 bases from V and 5 from J; bases not matched to a gene: 14. Germline lookup yields CDR1 MDHEN and CDR2 SYDVKM. This CDR3 has 16 amino acids. This chain's CDR3 is CASSRMSTGVVDTQYF. CDR3 nucleotides: TGTGCCAGCAGCCGAATGAGTACAGGGGTTGTAGATACGCAGTATTTT.

This clone was picked up one time. The chain combines TRBV15 with TRBJ2-1; 13 bases map to TRBD2. Trimming at V came to 3 bases and at J to 4 bases, leaving 3 bases not matched to a gene. Per germline, CDR1 LNHNV and CDR2 YYDKDF (reference sequence). CDR3 length: 16 residues. The CDR3 sequence: CATSRVTSGGYNEQFF. In DNA form, the CDR3 reads TGTGCCACCAGCAGGGTGACTAGCGGGGGGTACAATGAGCAGTTCTTC.

The gene calls are TRBV19 and TRBJ2-7; 7 bases line up with TRBD1. CDR3 size: 14 residues. Trimming at V came to 4 bases and at J to 4 bases, leaving 7 bases not matched to a gene. Germline CDR1 is LNHDA and CDR2 is SQIVND (reference sequence). CDR3 protein: CASSTTGSPYEQYF. DNA of the CDR3: TGTGCCAGTAGTACGACAGGGTCCCCTTACGAGCAGTACTTC.

The rearrangement uses TRBV27 and TRBJ2-7; 7 bases map to TRBD1. After removal of 5 bases from V and 3 bases from J, the junction contained 4 bases not matched to a gene. The length of the CDR3 is 13 residues. Germline CDR1 is MNHEY and CDR2 is SMNVEV (reference sequence). CDR3 bases: TGTGCCAGCAGTCAAGGGACAGTCTACGAGCAGTACTTC. Protein: CASSQGTVYEQYF.

This clone appeared once. The chain has TRBV3-1 (or the pseudogene TRBV3-2) and TRBJ2-1; 7 bases are a match to TRBD2. Germline loops: CDR1 LGHDT, CDR2 YNNKEL (reference sequence). The CDR3 runs 16 residues. Trimming took 1 base from V and 2 from J; bases not matched to a gene: 5. The CDR3: CASSQGEGTTYNEQFF. The CDR3 nucleotides read TGTGCCAGCAGCCAAGGGGAGGGTACGACCTACAATGAGCAGTTCTTC.

This clone appeared once. The rearrangement links TRBV5-1 to TRBJ1-2, with D possibly TRBD1 on 5 matching bases. Trimming took off 2 bases at V and 6 bases at J, with 17 bases between the two ends. This CDR3 has 15 residues. Per the germline V gene, CDR1 is SGHRS and CDR2 is YFSETQ. The CDR3 DNA reads as TGCGCCAGCAGCTTATCGGCAGGGAGGTTAGATGGCTACACCTTC. Its translation: CASSLSAGRLDGYTF.

The rearrangement joins TRBV7-9 to TRBJ1-5; 7 nucleotides agree with TRBD1. J was trimmed by 6 bases and V by 9 bases; bases with no gene match: 17. This CDR3 is 16 amino acids long. Germline assignment: CDR1 SEHNR and CDR2 FQNEAQ (reference sequence). The CDR3 loop reads CASQNYRGSGSQPQHF. DNA for the CDR3: TGTGCCAGTCAGAACTACAGGGGAAGCGGGTCTCAGCCCCAGCATTTT.

As DNA, the CDR3 is TGTGCCAGCAGCCAGCTCCCGGGGGCGTCCTACGAGCAGTACTTC. Its translation: CASSQLPGASYEQYF. The V gene is TRBV14, the J gene TRBJ2-7; D possibly matches TRBD1 or TRBD2 (6 bases each). The CDR3 runs to 15 residues. The germline V and J ends were trimmed by 3 bases and 1 base, with 13 bases remaining between them. Germline values: CDR1 SGHDN, CDR2 FVKESK. The full variable domain, in which reference TRBV14 and TRBJ2-7 provide the parts outside the CDR3, is EAGVTQFPSHSVIEKGQTVTLRCDPISGHDNLYWYRRVMGKEIKFLLHFVKESKQDESGMPNNRFLAERTGGTYSTLKVQPAELEDSGVYFCASSQLPGASYEQYFGPGTRLTVT.

The V gene is TRBV7-2, the J gene TRBJ1-5; 9 positions agree with TRBD1. The V gene end was trimmed by 1 base and the J gene end by 7 bases; junction bases not matched to a gene: 8. Per germline, CDR1 SGHTA and CDR2 FQGNSA. The CDR3 has 16 amino acids. The CDR3 loop reads CASSLVGTGLGQPQHF. CDR3 sequence (DNA): TGTGCCAGCAGCTTAGTCGGGACAGGGCTAGGGCAGCCCCAGCATTTT.

DNA for the CDR3: TGTGCCAGCAGCTTAGTTCTAGCGACAGATACGCAGTATTTT. Translation: CASSLVLATDTQYF. The chain has TRBV7-2 and TRBJ2-3; maybe TRBD2 (6 bases). V lost 1 base to trimming and J lost 3 bases, with 8 bases between them. CDR3 length: 14 residues. CDR1 SGHTA and CDR2 FQGNSA come from the germline V gene.

The chain links TRBV19 to TRBJ1-5; 9 bases line up with TRBD1. Germline V lookup: CDR1 LNHDA, CDR2 SQIVND (reference sequence). This CDR3 is built from 15 residues. J was trimmed by 7 bases and V by 9 bases; bases with no gene match: 13. The CDR3 sequence is CASATGTGKGQPQHF. The CDR3 DNA sequence: TGTGCCAGCGCCACCGGGACAGGGAAAGGACAGCCCCAGCATTTT. Looking up the rest from reference TRBV19 and TRBJ1-5 gives the full variable domain: DGGITQSPKYLFRKEGQNVTLSCEQNLNHDAMYWYRQDPGQGLRLIYYSQIVNDFQKGDIAEGYSVSREKKESFPLTVTSAQKNPTAFYLCASATGTGKGQPQHFGDGTRLSIL.

The CDR3 loop is CASSLAGLGADTQYF. The CDR3 bases are TGTGCCAGCAGCTTGGCTGGGCTGGGGGCAGATACGCAGTATTTT. The chain recombines TRBV5-4 with TRBJ2-3; either TRBD1 or TRBD2 may fit D (5 bases each). Germline assignment: CDR1 SGHNT and CDR2 YYREEE (reference sequence). This CDR3 is 15 amino acids long. The V end lost 0 bases, the J end lost 4 bases, and 12 bases lay between the germline ends.

J is TRBJ2-1 and V is TRBV28, with TRBD2 matching over 8 bases. CDR3 size: 15 residues. V dropped 5 bases and J dropped 2; count of bases not matched to a gene: 5. Per germline, CDR1 MDHEN and CDR2 SYDVKM. The CDR3 coding sequence is TGTGCCAGCAGTCCGACTAGCGAAGCCTACAATGAGCAGTTCTTC. Its protein product is CASSPTSEAYNEQFF.

This chain links TRBV19 with TRBJ2-1, with D possibly being TRBD1 (6 bases). Germline V gives CDR1 LNHDA, CDR2 SQIVND (reference sequence). Trimming shortened V by 5 bases and J by 0 bases, and 8 bases separated the two germline ends. CDR3 size: 14 residues. The CDR3, as DNA: TGTGCCAGTAGTCGGACAGTCTCCTACAATGAGCAGTTCTTC. As protein: CASSRTVSYNEQFF.

The chain carries TRBV28 and TRBJ1-2, with D perhaps matching TRBD1 (6 bases). The V end lost 3 bases, the J end lost 3 bases, and 11 bases lay between the germline ends. CDR3 size: 14 residues. Germline lookup yields CDR1 MDHEN and CDR2 SYDVKM. Here the CDR3 reads CASSFATGYYGYTF. Here the CDR3 DNA reads TGTGCCAGCAGTTTCGCGACAGGTTACTATGGCTACACCTTC.

The chain is built from TRBV11-2 and TRBJ1-4; 8 bases line up with TRBD1. With 5 bases clipped from V and 4 bases from J, the junction kept 6 bases outside the gene matches. The CDR3 extends over 15 amino acids. The germline CDR1 and CDR2 sequences are SGHAT and FQNNGV. Here the CDR3 DNA reads TGTGCCAGCAGCATCAGGGGGCGTAGTAATGAAAAACTGTTTTTT. It is translated as CASSIRGRSNEKLFF. Combining the CDR3 with reference TRBV11-2 and TRBJ1-4 gives the whole variable domain EAGVAQSPRYKIIEKRQSVAFWCNPISGHATLYWYQQILGQGPKLLIQFQNNGVVDDSQLPKDRFSAERLKGVDSTLKIQPAKLEDSAVYLCASSIRGRSNEKLFFGSGTQLSVL.